This entry lists 26 T cell receptor beta chains sequenced from one sample in a study of T cells in Graves' hyperthyroidism and ophthalmopathy. RNA transcripts provided the source from which TCR beta CDR3 regions were amplified. The primer set for the first-round RT-PCR of the TCR CDR3 was HTBI. One entry per CDR3 protein, called by TCRdb with MiXCR from the multiplex PCR reads. Counted here are roughly 380,000 distinct CDR3 sequences, about 18% occurring once; the ten biggest clones make up 3% to 4%. Sequencing was done on a sample of blood. The receptors come from a woman between 18 and 29 years old with Graves' hyperthyroidism.

This clonotype was observed a few times. The chain uses TRBV3-1 and TRBJ1-1; perhaps TRBD1 as D (5 bases). CDR1 and CDR2 from the germline V gene are LGHDT and YNNKEL (reference sequence). The ends were cut back, 0 bases at V and 8 bases at J, with 10 bases in the middle. The CDR3 is made up of 13 amino acids. The CDR3, as DNA: TGTGCCAGCAGCCAAGAGTATGGGGGGGAAGCTTTCTTT. Translated, it gives CASSQEYGGEAFF.

The J gene is TRBJ1-5, the V gene TRBV6-1; no firm D call. This CDR3 spans 12 amino acids. The germline V gene encodes CDR1 MNHNS and CDR2 SASEGT. With 3 bases removed from V and 6 bases from J, the gap between germline ends came to 6 bases. The CDR3 coding sequence is TGTGCCAGCAGTGATTGGGGTCAGCCCCAGCATTTT. Translated, it gives CASSDWGQPQHF.

This clonotype was seen repeatedly, ten times or more. The chain uses TRBV12-3 or TRBV12-4 and TRBJ2-5; D possibly corresponds to TRBD2 (6 bases). Trimming left V 2 bases short and J 2 bases short, with 9 bases between. The CDR3 consists of 14 residues. CDR3 bases: TGTGCCAGCAGTTTATTAGGACTACAAGAGACCCAGTACTTC. It is translated as CASSLLGLQETQYF.

This clonotype was counted at least ten times. The chain has TRBV3-1 and TRBJ2-7; D call uncertain. Germline V gene data show CDR1 as LGHDT and CDR2 as YNNKEL (reference sequence). The CDR3 contains 11 residues. Trimming cost V 4 bases and J 5 bases, with 6 bases left between them. The CDR3 sequence: CASSRTDEQYF. The CDR3 bases are TGTGCCAGCAGCCGTACCGACGAGCAGTACTTC.

This clonotype was seen at least ten times. V gene TRBV2 combines with J gene TRBJ1-5; unclear D gene. CDR3 length: 14 residues. V was cut by 8 bases and J by 3 bases, with 14 bases left in between. Germline CDR1 reads SNHLY; CDR2 reads FYNNEI. CDR3 coding DNA: TGTGCCAGCGCGGTGGGCAGGAACAATCAGCCCCAGCATTTT. Its translation: CASAVGRNNQPQHF.

This clonotype was observed many times. This chain uses TRBV11-1 with TRBJ2-7, with unresolved D. The length of the CDR3 is 16 residues. CDR1 and CDR2 from the germline V gene are SGHAT and FQDESV (reference sequence). V lost 5 bases and J 5 bases, leaving 22 bases between the germline ends. This CDR3 reads CASSPLAARTSNEQYF. CDR3 nucleotides: TGTGCCAGCAGCCCGCTCGCGGCCAGGACCTCTAACGAGCAGTACTTC.

This clonotype was observed at least ten times. This chain uses TRBV20-1 with TRBJ2-5; 9 bases are a match to TRBD2. This CDR3 spans 17 amino acids. Germline V gene lookup returns CDR1 DFQATT and CDR2 SNEGSKA (reference sequence). With 0 bases clipped from V and 3 bases from J, the junction kept 11 bases outside the gene matches. The CDR3 DNA sequence: TGCAGTGCTAGAGATAGGGCTGCGGGGGGGGACAAAGAGACCCAGTACTTC. It codes for CSARDRAAGGDKETQYF.

Many counts were recorded for this clonotype. The chain uses TRBV30 and TRBJ1-1; D remains ambiguous. Germline V lookup: CDR1 GTSNPN, CDR2 SVGIG (reference sequence). Deletions cut 0 bases from V and 0 bases from J, with 8 bases between. The CDR3 has 14 residues. The CDR3 loop is CAWSVLYVNTEAFF. CDR3 sequence (DNA): TGTGCCTGGAGTGTGCTTTACGTGAACACTGAAGCTTTCTTT.

The V gene is TRBV18, the J gene TRBJ1-1; D is undetermined. V was shortened by 4 bases and J by 3 bases, with 12 bases between the two germline ends. The germline V gene has CDR1 KGHSH and CDR2 LQKENI. The CDR3 extends over 14 amino acids. The CDR3 region has the DNA TGTGCCAGCTCACTTAGTACCAGAGACACTGAAGCTTTCTTT. Translated, it gives CASSLSTRDTEAFF.

This clonotype was counted at least ten times. V is TRBV7-9 and J is TRBJ1-1; D is unclear. CDR3 size: 15 residues. Germline CDR1 is SEHNR and CDR2 is FQNEAQ (reference sequence). Between the trimmed V and J ends, which lost 8 bases and 0 bases, there was a span of 16 bases. CDR3 nucleotides: TGTGCCAGCCGTGCCTATCGAGGGTTGAACACTGAAGCTTTCTTT. The encoded protein is CASRAYRGLNTEAFF. The full variable domain, its missing parts supplied by reference TRBV7-9 and TRBJ1-1, is DTGVSQNPRHKITKRGQNVTFRCDPISEHNRLYWYRQTLGQGPEFLTYFQNEAQLEKSRLLSDRFSAERPKGSFSTLEIQRTEQGDSAMYLCASRAYRGLNTEAFFGQGTRLTVV.

This clonotype occurred many times. The chain couples TRBV7-9 to TRBJ1-2; 7 nucleotides match TRBD1. V was pared by 3 bases and J by 7 bases, with 5 bases of the junction left unmatched. Germline values: CDR1 SEHNR, CDR2 FQNEAQ (reference sequence). This CDR3 contains 13 residues. Written as DNA, the CDR3 is TGTGCCAGCAGCTTGAACAGGGGAGGTGGCTACACCTTC. Translating it yields CASSLNRGGGYTF.

As for this clonotype: An end of the junction differs from the germline gene, which may be a read error. This chain connects TRBV20-1 to TRBJ1-3; D unresolved. There are 14 residues in the CDR3. CDR1 is DFQATT, CDR2 SNEGSKA, per germline (reference sequence). The CDR3 loop reads CSATTSRVADTVYF. The CDR3 coding sequence is TGCAGTGCTACAACTTCCCGGGTCGCTGACACCGTATATTTT.

This chain uses TRBV5-1 with TRBJ2-7; a weak D match, TRBD1 (5 bases). V was shortened by 5 bases and J by 0 bases, with 21 bases between the two germline ends. Germline CDR1 reads SGHRS; CDR2 reads YFSETQ. CDR3 length: 17 residues. DNA of the CDR3: TGCGCCAGCAGTTTCACCCTAAGGGGTGAAAGCTCCTACGAGCAGTACTTC. Amino acid sequence: CASSFTLRGESSYEQYF.

This clonotype was seen many times. V gene TRBV5-1 combines with J gene TRBJ1-5, with D perhaps TRBD1 (5 bases). CDR3 length: 15 amino acids. Germline V gene data show CDR1 as SGHRS and CDR2 as YFSETQ. With 0 bases removed from V and 5 bases from J, the gap between germline ends came to 12 bases. CDR3 DNA: TGCGCCAGCAGCTTGGGGCAGGGACCAGATCAGCCCCAGCATTTT. Translated: CASSLGQGPDQPQHF.

In this sample, this clonotype turned up a few times. The chain is built from TRBV5-4 and TRBJ1-1; possible D gene TRBD1, 5 bases. CDR3 length: 12 residues. V was cut by 4 bases and J by 8 bases, with 12 bases left in between. From germline, CDR1 is SGHNT and CDR2 YYREEE (reference sequence). The CDR3 coding sequence is TGTGCCAGCAGCCTCCGGGACTTGGAAGCTTTCTTT. Translation gives CASSLRDLEAFF. Using reference TRBV5-4 and TRBJ1-1 for the parts outside the CDR3, the full variable domain is ETGVTQSPTHLIKTRGQQVTLRCSSQSGHNTVSWYQQALGQGPQFIFQYYREEENGRGNFPPRFSGLQFPNYSSELNVNALELDDSALYLCASSLRDLEAFFGQGTRLTVV.

This clonotype was counted at least ten times. The V gene is TRBV29-1, the J gene TRBJ1-5, with unresolved D. This CDR3 comprises 11 residues. The V end was cut by 5 bases, the J end by 15 bases, with 17 bases between. Looked up from germline, CDR1 is SQVTM and CDR2 is ANQGSEA. CDR3 in DNA: TGCAGCGTTACAATAGGGAAGGCGGCGCATTTT. Translating it yields CSVTIGKAAHF.

Note on this clonotype: Since a much larger clone is just one base distant, this may be a read error. The genes are TRBV12-3 or TRBV12-4 and TRBJ2-4, with D perhaps matching TRBD1 (5 bases). Trimming removed 4 bases at V and 8 bases at J, with 15 bases between. CDR3 length: 14 amino acids. CDR3 loop: CASSSMQGNHIQYF. CDR3 DNA: TGTGCCAGCAGTTCCATGCAGGGAAATCACATTCAGTACTTC.

DNA of the CDR3: TGTGCCAGCAGCTTGGGACTGGGGGGCTACGAGCAGTACTTC. Amino acid sequence: CASSLGLGGYEQYF. The chain recombines TRBV7-8 with TRBJ2-7; possibly TRBD2 for D (6 bases). This CDR3 has 14 residues. Germline V gene sequence: CDR1 SGHVS, CDR2 FQNEAQ. V lost 3 bases to trimming and J lost 3 bases, with 12 bases between them.

This chain links TRBV4-2 with TRBJ1-6, with D uncertain. The V and J ends lost 0 bases and 8 bases respectively, with 17 bases between them. This CDR3 has 17 amino acids. CDR1 is LGHNA and CDR2 is YNFKEQ in the germline V gene. CDR3 sequence reads: CASSQDKSRMRDSPLHF. The CDR3 DNA follows: TGTGCCAGCAGCCAAGATAAGTCTAGGATGAGGGATTCACCCCTCCACTTT.

This clonotype was counted many times. V and J are TRBV20-1 and TRBJ2-7, with 10 bases aligning to TRBD2. The CDR3 runs to 16 residues. From germline, CDR1 is DFQATT and CDR2 SNEGSKA (reference sequence). Trimming at V came to 5 bases and at J to 1 base, leaving 11 bases not matched to a gene. The CDR3 reads CSARMTSGLDSYEQYF. The CDR3 nucleotides are TGCAGTGCTCGTATGACTAGCGGGCTTGATTCCTACGAGCAGTACTTC.

This clonotype was found many times. In nucleotides, the CDR3 is TGTGCCAGCAGTTTCCCAGAAGTTTCCATGGACAGGGGGATCGGCACCGGGGAGCTGTTTTTT. Amino acid sequence: CASSFPEVSMDRGIGTGELFF. The V gene is TRBV28, the J gene TRBJ2-2; 10 nucleotides match TRBD1. V gave up 3 bases and J gave up 4 bases; unmatched junction bases: 20. Germline CDR1 is MDHEN and CDR2 is SYDVKM. This CDR3 has 21 residues.

There are many counts of this clonotype. At one of its ends the junction is not consistent with the germline gene, which may arise from a read error. This chain uses TRBV5-1 with TRBJ2-2; a possible D gene is TRBD2 (5 bases). This CDR3 contains 11 residues. CDR1 and CDR2 (germline): SGHRS, YFSETQ. CDR3 bases: TGCGCCCGCAGAGGGACCGGGGAGCTGTTTTTT. Amino acid sequence: CARRGTGELFF.

The chain carries TRBV7-2 and TRBJ1-1; 7 bases map to TRBD1. Per the germline V gene, CDR1 is SGHTA and CDR2 is FQGNSA. V gave up 8 bases and J gave up 0 bases; unmatched junction bases: 9. This CDR3 is built from 15 residues. The CDR3 DNA sequence: TGTGCCAGCGGAAAAGACAGGGCCATGAACACTGAAGCTTTCTTT. Encoded protein: CASGKDRAMNTEAFF.

Ten or more counts support this clonotype. CDR3 region: CATQQAGDHTGELFF. DNA of the CDR3: TGTGCCACCCAGCAGGCGGGGGACCACACCGGGGAGCTGTTTTTT. The V and J genes are TRBV15 and TRBJ2-2, with 7 bases aligning to TRBD2. Germline assignment: CDR1 LNHNV and CDR2 YYDKDF (reference sequence). CDR3 length equals 15 residues. Trimming removed 8 bases from V and 3 bases from J; junction bases left unmatched: 9.

As for this clonotype: Sequence at one end of the junction differs from germline and may be a read error. Here the CDR3 DNA reads TGTGCCAGCAGTGAAGCGCTATCGGGGGGAGGCGTACAAGAGACCCATTACTTC. Its translation: CASSEALSGGGVQETHYF. V and J are TRBV6-1 and TRBJ2-5; 7 bases agree with TRBD2. The CDR3 totals 18 residues. Germline V lookup: CDR1 MNHNS, CDR2 SASEGT.

The chain has TRBV6-5 and TRBJ1-2; the D is unclear. Trimming took 3 bases from V and 8 from J, leaving 7 bases between them. Per germline, CDR1 MNHEY and CDR2 SVGAGI. The CDR3 has 11 amino acids. The CDR3 reads CASSYRWGYTF. The CDR3 bases are TGTGCCAGCAGTTATAGGTGGGGCTACACCTTC.